These T cell receptor beta chains were read from a single sample in a study of neurological immune-mediated disorders. TCRdb ran MiXCR on the 5' RACE reads and lists one entry per CDR3 protein. The data hold just over 95,000 distinct CDR3 sequences, with roughly 3.5% observed a single time. Material for sequencing was PBMCs. These receptors originate from a woman between 18 and 29 years old with multiple sclerosis. The CDR3 runs from the conserved cysteine through the conserved F or W. Each record gives: CDR3 protein, CDR3 DNA, V gene, D gene, clone size, J gene. A D gene is named only where the DNA matches it firmly. Only part of the rows carry a size: once, few, many, or a class if the clone is expanded.

CASSGGSTGLNYGYTF TGTGCCAGCAGTGGAGGGAGCACAGGGCTCAACTATGGCTACACCTTC TRBV6-1 - many TRBJ1-2
CASSLSLTSGGAYEQYF TGTGCCAGCAGCTTAAGTCTGACTAGCGGGGGCGCCTACGAGCAGTACTTC TRBV7-2 TRBD2 few TRBJ2-7
CASGGMGLAAYNEQFF TGTGCCAGCGGAGGAATGGGACTAGCGGCATACAATGAGCAGTTCTTC TRBV2 TRBD2 many TRBJ2-1
CASSLAVGQPRSYNEQFF TGCGCCAGCAGCTTGGCCGTGGGACAGCCCCGCTCCTACAATGAGCAGTTCTTC TRBV5-1 TRBD1 many TRBJ2-1
CASSRTSGSDTGELFF TGTGCCAGCAGTCGGACTAGCGGGAGCGACACCGGGGAGCTGTTTTTT TRBV6-2/TRBV6-3 TRBD2 many TRBJ2-2
CASSFRSGTTDTQYF TGTGCCAGCAGTTTCCGTAGCGGGACCACAGATACGCAGTATTTT TRBV28 TRBD2 many TRBJ2-3
CASSQDPPTYNSPLHF TGCGCCAGCAGCCAAGACCCGCCCACCTATAATTCACCCCTCCACTTT TRBV4-3 - many TRBJ1-6
CASSPSDSPTYEQYF TGTGCCAGCAGTCCCTCGGACAGCCCGACCTACGAGCAGTACTTC TRBV12-3/TRBV12-4 - - TRBJ2-7
CASSPYPQGIAKNIQYF TGTGCCAGCAGCCCCTACCCACAGGGGATAGCCAAAAACATTCAGTACTTC TRBV3-1 TRBD1 many TRBJ2-4
CSASVRQGTSNQPQHF TGCAGTGCTAGCGTTCGACAGGGGACGAGCAATCAGCCCCAGCATTTT TRBV20-1 TRBD1 many TRBJ1-5
CSARDPGGRTGELFF TGCAGTGCTAGAGACCCAGGGGGGAGGACCGGGGAGCTGTTTTTT TRBV20-1 - many TRBJ2-2
CASSLWTANSPLHF TGTGCCAGCAGCCTCTGGACAGCTAATTCACCCCTCCACTTT TRBV7-9 - many TRBJ1-6
CASSELNKNTEAFF TGTGCCAGCAGTGAACTTAACAAGAACACTGAAGCTTTCTTT TRBV6-1 - many TRBJ1-1
CASSLGQGVTEAFF TGCGCCAGCAGCTTGGGACAGGGTGTCACTGAAGCTTTCTTT TRBV5-1 TRBD1 many TRBJ1-1
CASSPRQGDITDTQYF TGCGCCAGCAGCCCGCGACAGGGGGACATCACAGATACGCAGTATTTT TRBV5-1 TRBD1 many TRBJ2-3
CASSYGVRTDTQYF TGTGCCAGCAGTTATGGGGTCCGCACAGATACGCAGTATTTT TRBV5-8 - many TRBJ2-3
CASRSNTGELFF TGCGCCAGCAGGTCGAACACCGGGGAGCTGTTTTTT TRBV5-1 - many TRBJ2-2
CASSAWVGTNTGELFF TGTGCCAGCAGTGCCTGGGTGGGGACGAACACCGGGGAGCTGTTTTTT TRBV6-1 - many TRBJ2-2
CASSLVPLSSYNEQFF TGTGCCAGCAGCTTAGTGCCGCTAAGCTCCTACAATGAGCAGTTCTTC TRBV7-8 - many TRBJ2-1
CSAPPAETSETQYF TGCAGTGCTCCACCCGCGGAGACTAGCGAGACCCAGTACTTC TRBV20-1 TRBD2 few TRBJ2-5
CASSQGGTGTDNEQFF TGCGCCAGCAGCCAGGGCGGTACAGGGACCGACAATGAGCAGTTCTTC TRBV5-1 - many TRBJ2-1
CASSGYRWKNTEAFF TGTGCCAGCAGTGGATACAGGTGGAAAAACACTGAAGCTTTCTTT TRBV6-1 - many TRBJ1-1
CASSYGRGGGTGHNSPLHF TGTGCCAGCAGTTATGGCAGGGGCGGGGGAACTGGGCATAATTCACCCCTCCACTTT TRBV6-6 - - TRBJ1-6
CASSLALLSYNEQFF TGCGCCAGCAGCTTGGCCCTACTCTCCTACAATGAGCAGTTCTTC TRBV5-1 - many TRBJ2-1
CSARDGSEQYF TGCAGTGCTAGAGATGGGAGCGAGCAGTACTTC TRBV20-1 - many TRBJ2-7
CATSREGGTNIQYF TGTGCCACCAGCAGAGAGGGAGGGACGAACATTCAGTACTTC TRBV15 TRBD2 many TRBJ2-4
CASSFGLGLAGGQFEQYF TGTGCCAGCAGTTTCGGTTTGGGGCTAGCGGGGGGGCAATTCGAGCAGTACTTC TRBV12-3/TRBV12-4 TRBD2 many TRBJ2-7
CASRKDSNQPQHF TGTGCCAGCAGAAAAGACAGCAATCAGCCCCAGCATTTT TRBV7-8 - few TRBJ1-5
CASSQESGASLYLDTQYF TGTGCCAGCAGCCAAGAGAGTGGGGCATCATTGTATTTGGATACGCAGTATTTT TRBV14 - many TRBJ2-3
CSASRGGGNLDEQYF TGCAGTGCGAGCCGAGGGGGAGGAAACCTTGACGAGCAGTACTTC TRBV20-1 - many TRBJ2-7
CASSVGGGREETQYF TGTGCCAGCAGCGTAGGCGGCGGGAGGGAAGAGACCCAGTACTTC TRBV9 TRBD2 many TRBJ2-5
CASSSFDRVSYNSPLHF TGTGCCAGCAGCTCGTTTGACAGGGTATCCTATAATTCACCCCTCCACTTT TRBV7-3 TRBD1 few TRBJ1-6
CASSSRGGRGNYEQYF TGTGCCAGCAGCTCCCGCGGAGGCCGGGGCAACTACGAGCAGTACTTC TRBV7-8 - many TRBJ2-7
CASRIQLAGGYTF TGTGCCAGCCGGATACAGTTGGCGGGTGGCTACACCTTC TRBV5-8 - many TRBJ1-2
CASSFGTGYTF TGTGCCAGCAGCTTCGGGACTGGCTACACCTTC TRBV5-6 - many TRBJ1-2
CASSLNSDSYEQYF TGTGCCAGCAGCTTAAACAGTGACTCCTACGAGCAGTACTTC TRBV7-9 - many TRBJ2-7
CASSVLGEAFF TGTGCCAGCAGTGTGCTCGGTGAAGCTTTCTTT TRBV25-1 - many TRBJ1-1
CSASRLAGGRDTQYF TGCAGTGCTAGTCGACTAGCGGGGGGGCGGGATACGCAGTATTTT TRBV20-1 TRBD2 many TRBJ2-3
CSADDSFSYNEQFF TGCAGTGCTGACGACAGCTTCTCCTACAATGAGCAGTTCTTC TRBV20-1 - few TRBJ2-1
CSARGSGGHPRNEQFF TGCAGTGCTAGAGGATCCGGGGGTCACCCACGCAATGAGCAGTTCTTC TRBV20-1 - many TRBJ2-1